This TCR beta chain was identified during a study of blood T cell repertoires in COVID-19. Study overall: In each case, the material was cDNA or gDNA derived from T cells, B-cell-depleted T cells, or PBMCs.

The CDR3 consists of 14 residues. Germline V lookup: CDR1 SNHLY, CDR2 FYNNEI. With 6 bases removed from V and 4 bases from J, the gap between germline ends came to 15 bases. Assay used: immunoSEQ multiplex PCR; TCRdb lists only in-frame clones, some missing. Of 200,000 to 250,000 clones in the sample, about nine tenths are singletons; the top ten hold around 1.8%. Two negative PCRs, clearance, or symptom resolution characterized the recovered Cohort 3 donors. This chain connects TRBV2 to TRBJ1-2; D is perhaps TRBD1 (5 bases). The TCR sequence derives from a young woman who had recovered from COVID-19. The sequenced sample consisted of PBMCs or T cells enriched from blood (not recorded which). The CDR3 nucleotides read TGTGCCAGCAGGGCGGGACTTGGCCCCTATGGCTACACCTTC. This translates into CASRAGLGPYGYTF.